This paragraph covers one T cell receptor (beta chain) sequence. These data come from a study of blood T cell repertoires in COVID-19. Study-wide background: Samples taken during acute and convalescent COVID-19 were collected in the United States, Italy and Spain. From T cells, B-cell-depleted T cells, or PBMCs came the material, which was cDNA or gDNA.

Original analysis: Estimates of nucleated cell counts were drawn from the amplification of reference gene primers. The assay was immunoSEQ multiplex PCR, and TCRdb's table has in-frame clones only and misses some. Clone size and the V and J calls come from that table; the DNA yielded D and trimming. The sample has approximately 200,000 clones; roughly 90% are singletons. Germline V CDR1 and CDR2: LNHDA, SQIVND (reference sequence). V was trimmed by 4 bases and J by 7 bases, leaving 17 bases between them. CDR3 length equals 16 residues. The clonotype originates from a woman in her fifties or sixties with acute or convalescent COVID-19. Sequenced material: peripheral blood. This sequence joins TRBV19 and TRBJ1-6; D gene unclear. The CDR3 sequence is CASSNRLQSVNSPLHF. DNA for the CDR3: TGTGCCAGTAGTAACCGACTACAGAGCGTAAATTCACCCCTCCACTTT.